This T cell receptor (beta chain) appears in the sequencing data of a study of metastatic and nonmetastatic thyroid tumors. Overall study results and limits: It was reported that TCR beta diversity was significantly higher in malignant thyroid tumors than benign nodules, in blood and tumor.

No treatment of any kind had been given to any patient before thyroid surgery. In the original workflow: Built for papillary thyroid cancer, a distant-metastasis classifier drew on CDR3 differences across clinicopathological groups. Via MiXCR, TCRdb re-called the PCR reads. These V and J calls are TCRdb output, not the study's own analysis. The sample has 15,000 or so clones, roughly 28% seen once. The V and J ends lost 3 bases and 5 bases respectively, with 5 bases between them. Per the germline V gene, CDR1 is KGHDR and CDR2 is SFDVKD. The CDR3 covers 12 residues. As to this clone: The target antigen is unknown.

The sample consisted of blood. This TCR derives from a female donor with papillary thyroid cancer or a benign thyroid nodule (not recorded which). Some clones in this sample may be carry-over from other donors' samples. This chain connects TRBV24-1 to TRBJ2-3; D uncertain. The CDR3, as DNA: TGTGCCACCAGTGATCCCCGAGATACGCAGTATTTT. This gives the protein CATSDPRDTQYF.